This T cell receptor beta chain appears in the sequencing data of a study of technical replicates of blood from a handful of donors. Trimming shortened V by 3 bases and J by 0 bases, and 12 bases separated the two germline ends. CDR3 size: 14 residues. Germline V lookup: CDR1 GTSNPN, CDR2 SVGIG (reference sequence). Data came from immunoSEQ multiplex PCR; TCRdb stores just in-frame clones and leaves some out. The sample has tens of thousands of clones, 94% seen once; the top ten hold over 0.25%. The sequenced sample consisted of T cells isolated from PBMCs. V gene TRBV30 combines with J gene TRBJ2-7; the D gene is possibly TRBD1 (5 bases). The receptor comes from a human donor in good health. CDR3 loop: CAWSGDRSSYEQYF. The DNA of the CDR3 is TGTGCCTGGAGCGGAGACAGAAGCTCCTACGAGCAGTACTTC. The entire variable domain, with the rest obtained from reference TRBV30 and TRBJ2-7, is as follows: SQTIHQWPATLVQPVGSPLSLECTVEGTSNPNLYWYRQAAGRGLQLLFYSVGIGQISSEVPQNLSASRPQDRQFILSSKKLLLSDSGFYLCAWSGDRSSYEQYFGPGTRLTVT.